This TCR beta chain stems from a study of shared clonotypes between healthy human individuals. The study's findings and limits: It was anticipated that sequencing depth would influence how many clonotypes donors shared.

Original handling: There were no quality scores in the junction-only immunoSEQ sequences, so filtering differed. Profiling relied on immunoSEQ multiplex PCR, and the TCRdb table lists in-frame clones only, not all of them. Clonal size and the V and J genes are those of that table, whereas D and trimming came from the DNA. The sample has roughly 2.2 million clones, 85% to 95% seen once. A single count supports this clone. Its antigen is currently unknown. V was shortened by 11 bases and J by 5 bases, with 20 bases between the two germline ends. The CDR3 sequence is 14 residues long. In germline, CDR1 is MNHNS, CDR2 SASEGT.

This chain joins TRBV6-1 and TRBJ2-3; the D gene could be TRBD1 or TRBD2 (5 bases each). What was sequenced was naive CD4+ T cells from PBMCs. The subset here: CD45RA+ positively selected. The clonotype originates from a man younger than 35 in good health. Some clones in this sample may be carry-over from other donors' samples. The CDR3 region has the DNA TGTGCCGGCGGAACTTGGGGGACGGGAGATACGCAGTATTTT. Translated, it gives CAGGTWGTGDTQYF.